A selection of T cell receptor beta chains follows, all from one sample in a study of beta chain features in type 1 diabetes. Measured with immunoSEQ multiplex PCR; TCRdb has only the in-frame clones, and not every one. The data hold just over 150,000 clones, with over 8.5% observed a single time. Sequenced input: central memory CD4+ T cells from blood. The source of these receptors is a man aged 18 to 29 in good health. The CDR3 runs from the conserved cysteine through the conserved F or W. The order of the fields is J gene, V gene, D gene, clone size, CDR3 protein, CDR3 DNA. The D gene is left open where the match is weak. Clone size is stated in some rows and not others, as once, few, many or a class when expanded.

J: TRBJ1-2; V: TRBV11-2; D: -; size: few; CDR3: CASSPEGAKGGYTF; DNA: TGTGCCAGCAGCCCCGAAGGGGCGAAGGGTGGCTACACCTTC
J: TRBJ1-2; V: TRBV7-2; D: TRBD1; size: -; CDR3: CASSLNRGSTNYGYTF; DNA: TGTGCCAGCAGCTTAAACAGGGGTTCAACTAACTATGGCTACACCTTC
J: TRBJ2-2; V: TRBV5-6; D: -; size: -; CDR3: CASSLGPATNPGELFF; DNA: TGTGCCAGCAGCTTGGGGCCGGCTACCAACCCCGGGGAGCTGTTTTTT
J: TRBJ1-1; V: TRBV25-1; D: -; size: few; CDR3: CASRQGSGAFF; DNA: TGTGCCAGCAGACAAGGGTCTGGGGCTTTCTTT
J: TRBJ2-3; V: TRBV28; D: TRBD1; size: few; CDR3: CASSSSGTGGYTQYF; DNA: TGTGCCAGCAGTTCCTCCGGGACAGGGGGATATACGCAGTATTTT
J: TRBJ2-3; V: TRBV29-1; D: -; size: few; CDR3: CSVAGTPGSSDTQYF; DNA: TGCAGCGTAGCTGGGACACCTGGTAGTTCAGATACGCAGTATTTT
J: TRBJ2-3; V: TRBV14; D: -; size: few; CDR3: CASSHRTGFTSTDTQYF; DNA: TGTGCCAGCAGCCACCGAACAGGGTTTACGAGCACAGATACGCAGTATTTT
J: TRBJ2-1; V: TRBV30; D: TRBD1; size: few; CDR3: CAWGQGRNEQFF; DNA: TGTGCCTGGGGACAGGGGAGGAATGAGCAGTTCTTC
J: TRBJ2-1; V: TRBV4-3; D: -; size: -; CDR3: CASSQDPKGRGNEQFF; DNA: TGCGCCAGCAGCCAAGATCCCAAAGGGAGAGGTAATGAGCAGTTCTTC
J: TRBJ2-3; V: TRBV28; D: TRBD2; size: -; CDR3: CASSLLAGQDTQYF; DNA: TGTGCCAGCAGTTTACTAGCGGGGCAAGATACGCAGTATTTT
J: TRBJ1-2; V: TRBV9; D: -; size: few; CDR3: CASSVTGHNYGYTF; DNA: TGTGCCAGCAGCGTAACGGGACATAACTATGGCTACACCTTC
J: TRBJ2-1; V: TRBV5-1; D: TRBD2; size: few; CDR3: CASSLKQVSGSAYNEQFF; DNA: TGCGCCAGCAGCTTGAAACAGGTTAGCGGGAGCGCCTACAATGAGCAGTTCTTC
J: TRBJ2-3; V: TRBV28; D: -; size: few; CDR3: CASSLPGADTQYF; DNA: TGTGCCAGCAGCCTTCCTGGTGCAGATACGCAGTATTTT
J: TRBJ2-4; V: TRBV29-1; D: TRBD2; size: few; CDR3: CSVEGSGVAKNIQYF; DNA: TGCAGCGTTGAAGGCAGCGGGGTAGCCAAAAACATTCAGTACTTC
J: TRBJ2-5; V: TRBV15; D: -; size: few; CDR3: CATSRNQGSETQYF; DNA: TGTGCCACCAGCAGGAACCAGGGTTCGGAGACCCAGTACTTC
J: TRBJ2-4; V: TRBV29-1; D: -; size: many; CDR3: CSVGLSKGDIQYF; DNA: TGCAGCGTTGGGCTCTCTAAGGGCGACATTCAGTACTTC
J: TRBJ2-5; V: TRBV7-2; D: -; size: few; CDR3: CASSPISAGPQETQYF; DNA: TGTGCCAGCAGCCCCATAAGTGCGGGGCCGCAAGAGACCCAGTACTTC
J: TRBJ2-1; V: TRBV7-2; D: -; size: many; CDR3: CASSPRVLNEQFF; DNA: TGTGCCAGCAGCCCCCGCGTCCTCAATGAGCAGTTCTTC
J: TRBJ1-1; V: TRBV28; D: -; size: few; CDR3: CANSGAGMNTEAFF; DNA: TGTGCCAACAGCGGGGCAGGGATGAACACTGAAGCTTTCTTT
J: TRBJ2-7; V: TRBV5-4; D: TRBD1; size: few; CDR3: CASSFPGQRSYEQYF; DNA: TGTGCCAGCAGCTTTCCGGGACAGAGATCCTACGAGCAGTACTTC
J: TRBJ1-4; V: TRBV4-2; D: TRBD1; size: -; CDR3: CASRQGDEKLFF; DNA: TGTGCCAGTAGACAGGGGGACGAAAAACTGTTTTTT
J: TRBJ1-6; V: TRBV5-6; D: -; size: few; CDR3: CASSLNSYNSPLHF; DNA: TGTGCCAGCAGCTTGAACAGCTATAATTCACCCCTCCACTTT
J: TRBJ2-7; V: TRBV25-1; D: -; size: many; CDR3: CASSELWEQYF; DNA: TGTGCCAGCAGTGAATTGTGGGAGCAGTACTTC
J: TRBJ1-1; V: TRBV5-1; D: -; size: few; CDR3: CASSLAVGPGTEAFF; DNA: TGCGCCAGCAGCTTGGCCGTAGGGCCTGGGACTGAAGCTTTCTTT
J: TRBJ1-4; V: TRBV7-6; D: TRBD1; size: -; CDR3: CASSLRLPGQTNEKLFF; DNA: TGTGCCAGCAGCTTAAGGCTGCCGGGACAGACTAATGAAAAACTGTTTTTT
J: TRBJ2-5; V: TRBV29-1; D: TRBD2; size: -; CDR3: CSVTSLQRETQYF; DNA: TGCAGCGTGACTAGCCTGCAGAGAGAGACCCAGTACTTC
J: TRBJ1-2; V: TRBV19; D: -; size: -; CDR3: CASSTNGPSGYTF; DNA: TGTGCCAGTAGTACAAATGGACCCTCCGGCTACACCTTC
J: TRBJ2-5; V: TRBV29-1; D: -; size: -; CDR3: CSVRLLETQYF; DNA: TGCAGCGTTCGACTCTTAGAGACCCAGTACTTC
J: TRBJ1-6; V: TRBV6-1; D: -; size: few; CDR3: CACLRDHNSPLHF; DNA: TGTGCCTGTCTCCGGGACCATAATTCACCCCTCCACTTT
J: TRBJ2-1; V: TRBV9; D: TRBD2; size: -; CDR3: CASSVAHGGGVRNEQFF; DNA: TGTGCCAGCAGCGTAGCTCATGGCGGGGGGGTCCGCAATGAGCAGTTCTTC
J: TRBJ1-6; V: TRBV27; D: -; size: few; CDR3: CASMGGGRHNSPLHF; DNA: TGTGCCAGCATGGGTGGGGGGCGTCATAATTCACCCCTCCACTTT
J: TRBJ1-1; V: TRBV7-9; D: -; size: -; CDR3: CASSSMGANTEAFF; DNA: TGTGCCAGCAGCTCAATGGGGGCGAACACTGAAGCTTTCTTT
J: TRBJ1-2; V: TRBV30; D: TRBD1; size: few; CDR3: CAWSDRGGYGYTF; DNA: TGTGCCTGGAGTGACAGGGGAGGATATGGCTACACCTTC
J: TRBJ1-6; V: TRBV14; D: TRBD1; size: few; CDR3: CASSQEGTGGSPLHF; DNA: TGTGCCAGCAGCCAAGAGGGGACAGGGGGTTCACCCCTCCACTTT
J: TRBJ1-2; V: TRBV9; D: -; size: -; CDR3: CASSVAGDYGYTF; DNA: TGTGCCAGCAGCGTAGCGGGGGACTATGGCTACACCTTC
J: TRBJ2-7; V: TRBV2; D: TRBD2; size: few; CDR3: CASSEPLAGGSYEQYF; DNA: TGTGCCAGCAGTGAACCCCTAGCGGGGGGTTCCTACGAGCAGTACTTC
J: TRBJ2-7; V: TRBV28; D: TRBD1; size: few; CDR3: CASLGQGSSYEQYF; DNA: TGTGCCAGCCTTGGACAGGGAAGCTCCTACGAGCAGTACTTC
J: TRBJ2-1; V: TRBV4-2; D: TRBD2; size: many; CDR3: CASSATSGGSSYNEQFF; DNA: TGTGCCAGCAGCGCGACTAGCGGGGGGTCTTCCTACAATGAGCAGTTCTTC
J: TRBJ2-2; V: TRBV7-3; D: -; size: -; CDR3: CASSLSGGLTGELFF; DNA: TGTGCCAGCAGCTTATCTGGCGGTCTCACCGGGGAGCTGTTTTTT
J: TRBJ2-6; V: TRBV9; D: -; size: few; CDR3: CASSVATWGAGANVLTF; DNA: TGTGCCAGCAGCGTAGCTACTTGGGGGGCTGGGGCCAACGTCCTGACTTTC
J: TRBJ2-3; V: TRBV30; D: TRBD2; size: -; CDR3: CAWSFGRGRGTDTQYF; DNA: TGTGCCTGGAGCTTCGGGAGGGGAAGGGGCACAGATACGCAGTATTTT
J: TRBJ2-1; V: TRBV19; D: TRBD2; size: few; CDR3: CASSTGLAVSGHNEQFF; DNA: TGTGCCAGTAGTACGGGACTAGCGGTTTCAGGGCATAATGAGCAGTTCTTC
J: TRBJ1-4; V: TRBV27; D: -; size: few; CDR3: CASSLTVPFRKLFF; DNA: TGTGCCAGCAGTTTAACGGTCCCTTTCAGGAAACTGTTTTTT
J: TRBJ2-4; V: TRBV7-9; D: TRBD2; size: -; CDR3: CASTFPSTSVSKNIQYF; DNA: TGTGCCAGCACCTTCCCCTCGACTAGCGTTTCCAAAAACATTCAGTACTTC
J: TRBJ2-2; V: TRBV7-2; D: -; size: -; CDR3: CASSRGLSPYNTGELFF; DNA: TGTGCCAGCAGCCGAGGACTCTCACCTTACAACACCGGGGAGCTGTTTTTT
J: TRBJ2-3; V: TRBV27; D: TRBD2; size: -; CDR3: CASGGATTSGRGDTQYF; DNA: TGTGCCAGCGGGGGGGCCACGACTAGCGGGAGAGGGGATACGCAGTATTTT
J: TRBJ2-1; V: TRBV7-2; D: -; size: few; CDR3: CASSLDGGTLAYNEQFF; DNA: TGTGCCAGCAGCTTAGACGGGGGTACCCTCGCCTACAATGAGCAGTTCTTC
J: TRBJ1-3; V: TRBV5-1; D: -; size: -; CDR3: CASSLEGGSGNTIYF; DNA: TGCGCCAGCAGCTTGGAGGGCGGCTCTGGAAACACCATATATTTT
J: TRBJ2-1; V: TRBV29-1; D: TRBD1; size: few; CDR3: CSVARDRIGEQFF; DNA: TGCAGCGTTGCCAGGGACAGAATAGGTGAGCAGTTCTTC
J: TRBJ1-4; V: TRBV30; D: -; size: -; CDR3: CAWSNRDPDEKLFF; DNA: TGTGCCTGGAGTAACCGGGACCCTGATGAAAAACTGTTTTTT
J: TRBJ2-2; V: TRBV9; D: TRBD2; size: -; CDR3: CASSPRGSSGRGTGELFF; DNA: TGTGCCAGCAGCCCTCGCGGGAGTAGCGGGAGGGGAACCGGGGAGCTGTTTTTT
J: TRBJ2-3; V: TRBV11-2; D: -; size: many; CDR3: CASSFIGVDTQYF; DNA: TGTGCCAGCAGCTTTATTGGTGTAGATACGCAGTATTTT
J: TRBJ1-5; V: TRBV30; D: TRBD1; size: -; CDR3: CAWSVQGGPNQPQHF; DNA: TGTGCCTGGAGTGTACAGGGGGGGCCCAATCAGCCCCAGCATTTT
J: TRBJ1-2; V: TRBV18; D: -; size: few; CDR3: CASSPYDGGYTF; DNA: TGTGCCAGCTCACCTTATGATGGCGGCTACACCTTC
J: TRBJ2-5; V: TRBV14; D: -; size: few; CDR3: CASSQISREETQYF; DNA: TGTGCCAGCAGCCAAATTTCGCGGGAAGAGACCCAGTACTTC
J: TRBJ2-3; V: TRBV5-1; D: -; size: few; CDR3: CASSPGAPATDTQYF; DNA: TGCGCCAGCAGCCCAGGAGCTCCCGCCACAGATACGCAGTATTTT
J: TRBJ2-5; V: TRBV27; D: -; size: few; CDR3: CASARGETQYF; DNA: TGTGCCAGCGCCCGAGGGGAGACCCAGTACTTC
J: TRBJ1-1; V: TRBV4-2; D: -; size: -; CDR3: CASSHQGRDIEAFF; DNA: TGTGCCAGCAGCCACCAGGGCAGGGATATTGAAGCTTTCTTT
J: TRBJ2-2; V: TRBV6-4; D: -; size: many; CDR3: CASSEIANTGELFF; DNA: TGTGCCAGCAGTGAAATAGCGAACACCGGGGAGCTGTTTTTT